The source of this TCR beta chain is a study of shared clonotypes between healthy human individuals. Study outcomes and limitations: Since donors were few, the genetic and exposure-history diversity represented was limited.

All donors were Caucasian adults living in Nashville, Tennessee. V lost 3 bases and J lost 7, with 15 bases in between. Germline-derived CDR1 and CDR2 are MDHEN and SYDVKM. This CDR3 comprises 14 residues. Sequencing used immunoSEQ multiplex PCR; TCRdb keeps in-frame clones, though not all of them. The profile covers roughly 2.2 million clones, with about 92% appearing a single time and under 0.45% taken by the ten largest. For this clone: Its matching antigen is unknown.

The chain has TRBV28 and TRBJ1-2; D gene uncertain. The material sequenced was naive CD4+ T cells from PBMCs. The subset is: CD45RA+ positively selected. The TCR was taken from a man in his late teens or twenties in good health. Some clones in this sample may be carry-over from other donors' samples. The CDR3 reads CASSFSRTEGGYTF. The CDR3 nucleotides are TGTGCCAGCAGTTTTTCTAGGACGGAGGGTGGCTACACCTTC.